This TCR beta chain appears in the sequencing data of a study of cytomegalovirus exposure and HLA in healthy donors. General study results and limits: It was only CMV serostatus that was available as immune exposure information. Per a later analysis, 16,951 TCR beta sequences showed association with HLA alleles at 0.05 false discovery rate.

Trimming left V 9 bases short and J 5 bases short, with 17 bases between. The CDR3 extends over 14 amino acids. The germline V gene encodes CDR1 MDHEN and CDR2 SYDVKM. This clone was observed once. Its specificity is unknown. This sample also contains other DNA sequences that code for the same CDR3. The PCR contained 60 Vbeta and 13 Jbeta primers. Source study methods: In a later analysis, of around 85 million unique beta chains, roughly 10 million appeared in at least two donors. Assay used: immunoSEQ multiplex PCR; TCRdb lists only in-frame clones, some missing. V, J and clone size are taken as reported in that table, and D and trimming were inferred from the DNA itself. The sample holds about 140,000 clones, over 50% seen once.

The V gene is TRBV28, the J gene TRBJ1-5; TRBD1 might be the D (5 bases). The sample consisted of PBMCs. The clonotype comes from a human donor in good health. The chain's CDR3 is CASSLARGYQPQHF. The CDR3 DNA reads as TGTGCCAGTAGCTTAGCGCGGGGGTATCAGCCCCAGCATTTT.